The T cell receptor beta chain described here comes from a study of blood T cell repertoires in COVID-19. The wider study: Nucleic acid was either cDNA or gDNA, and it came from T cells, B-cell-depleted T cells, or PBMCs.

Study processing details: By means of reference gene primer amplification, nucleated cell counts were estimated. Sequenced by immunoSEQ multiplex PCR; TCRdb stores in-frame clones only, minus some. That table supplies the V and J calls and clone size; D and trimming were determined from the DNA. Of roughly 140,000 clones listed, around 81% are singletons. Cohorts were based on clinical histories the participants reported. Germline values: CDR1 MNHEY, CDR2 SMNVEV (reference sequence). The length of the CDR3 is 16 residues. Trimming at V came to 0 bases and at J to 4 bases, leaving 4 bases not matched to a gene.

The sequenced material came from PBMCs or T cells enriched from blood (not recorded which). The clonotype comes from a middle-aged woman who had recovered from COVID-19. V usage is TRBV27 and J usage is TRBJ2-3; 10 positions agree with TRBD1. CDR3 region: CASSLSGTGASDTQYF. CDR3 DNA: TGTGCCAGCAGTTTATCTGGGACAGGGGCATCAGATACGCAGTATTTT.